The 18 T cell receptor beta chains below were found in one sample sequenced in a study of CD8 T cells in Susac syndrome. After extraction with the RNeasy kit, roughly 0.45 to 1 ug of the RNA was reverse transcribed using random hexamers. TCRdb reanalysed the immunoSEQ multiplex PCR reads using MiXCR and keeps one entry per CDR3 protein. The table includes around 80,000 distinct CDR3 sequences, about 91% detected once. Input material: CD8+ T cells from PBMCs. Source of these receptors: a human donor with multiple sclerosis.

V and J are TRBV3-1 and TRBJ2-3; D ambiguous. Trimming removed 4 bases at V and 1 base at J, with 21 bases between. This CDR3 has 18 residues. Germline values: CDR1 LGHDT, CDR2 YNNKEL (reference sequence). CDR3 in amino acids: CASSRGRALEAGTDTQYF. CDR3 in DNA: TGTGCCAGCAGCCGTGGAAGAGCCCTCGAGGCGGGCACAGATACGCAGTATTTT.

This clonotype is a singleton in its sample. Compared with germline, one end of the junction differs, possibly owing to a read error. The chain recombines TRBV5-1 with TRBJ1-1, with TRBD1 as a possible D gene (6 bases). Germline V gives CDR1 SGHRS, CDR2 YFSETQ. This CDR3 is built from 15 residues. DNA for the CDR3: TGCGCCAGCAGCTTGGCCGGTGCCGGGGGCACTGAAGTTTTCTTT. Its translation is CASSLAGAGGTEVFF.

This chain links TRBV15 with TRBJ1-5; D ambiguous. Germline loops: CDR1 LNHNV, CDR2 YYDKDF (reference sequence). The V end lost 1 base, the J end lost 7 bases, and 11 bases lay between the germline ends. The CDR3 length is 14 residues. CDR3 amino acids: CATSRGTPGQPQHF. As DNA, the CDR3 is TGTGCCACCAGCAGAGGTACACCTGGGCAGCCCCAGCATTTT.

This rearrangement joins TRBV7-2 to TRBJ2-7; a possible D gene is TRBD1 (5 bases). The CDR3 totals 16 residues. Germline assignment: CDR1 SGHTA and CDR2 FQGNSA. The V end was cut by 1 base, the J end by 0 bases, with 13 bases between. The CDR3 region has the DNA TGTGCCAGCAGCTTAGTTGAGGACATGAGCTCCTACGAGCAGTACTTC. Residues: CASSLVEDMSSYEQYF. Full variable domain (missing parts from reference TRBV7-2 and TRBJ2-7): GAGVSQSPSNKVTEKGKDVELRCDPISGHTALYWYRQSLGQGLEFLIYFQGNSAPDKSGLPSDRFSAERTGGSVSTLTIQRTQQEDSAVYLCASSLVEDMSSYEQYFGPGTRLTVT.

As DNA, the CDR3 is TGTGCCAGCAGCCCGCGGGGCGGCCTCCCGGGGGATTGGGAGCTGTTTTTT. This codes for CASSPRGGLPGDWELFF. The chain uses TRBV5-8 and TRBJ2-2, with a tentative D call TRBD2 (6 bases). The CDR3 is made up of 17 amino acids. Germline V CDR1 and CDR2: SGHTS, YDEGEE. The ends were cut back, 4 bases at V and 9 bases at J, with 25 bases in the middle.

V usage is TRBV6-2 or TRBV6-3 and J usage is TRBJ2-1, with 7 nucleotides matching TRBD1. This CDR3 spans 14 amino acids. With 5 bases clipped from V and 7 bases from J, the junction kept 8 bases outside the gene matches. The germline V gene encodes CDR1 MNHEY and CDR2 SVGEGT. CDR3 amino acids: CASSPGTERNEQFF. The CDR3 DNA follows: TGTGCCAGCAGTCCCGGGACAGAAAGAAATGAGCAGTTCTTC.

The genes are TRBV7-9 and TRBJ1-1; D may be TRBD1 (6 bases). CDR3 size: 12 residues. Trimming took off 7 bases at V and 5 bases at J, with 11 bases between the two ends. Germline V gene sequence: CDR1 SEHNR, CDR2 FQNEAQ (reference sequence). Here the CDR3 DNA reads TGTGCCAGCATGGGGGGCTCGACTGAAGCTTTCTTT. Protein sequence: CASMGGSTEAFF.

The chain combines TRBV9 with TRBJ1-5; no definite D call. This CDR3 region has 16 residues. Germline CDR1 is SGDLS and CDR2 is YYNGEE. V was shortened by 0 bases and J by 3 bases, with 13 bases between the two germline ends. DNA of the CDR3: TGTGCCAGCAGCGTAGAAGGTGGAGGCATCAATCAGCCCCAGCATTTT. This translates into CASSVEGGGINQPQHF. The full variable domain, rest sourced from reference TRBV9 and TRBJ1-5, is DSGVTQTPKHLITATGQRVTLRCSPRSGDLSVYWYQQSLDQGLQFLIQYYNGEERAKGNILERFSAQQFPDLHSELNLSSLELGDSALYFCASSVEGGGINQPQHFGDGTRLSIL.

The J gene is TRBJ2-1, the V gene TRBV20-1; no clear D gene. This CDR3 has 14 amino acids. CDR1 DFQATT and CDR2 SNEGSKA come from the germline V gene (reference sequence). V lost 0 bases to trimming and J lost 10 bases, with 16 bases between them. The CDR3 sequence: CSARDLFQFGEQFF. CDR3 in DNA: TGCAGTGCTAGAGATCTCTTTCAATTCGGGGAGCAGTTCTTC.

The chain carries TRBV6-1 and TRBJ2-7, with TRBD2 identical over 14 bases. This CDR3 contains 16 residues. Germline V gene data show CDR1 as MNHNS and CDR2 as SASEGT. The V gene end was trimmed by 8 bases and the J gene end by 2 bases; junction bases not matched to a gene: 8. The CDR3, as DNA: TGTGCCAGCCCCAAGGGACTAGCGGGAGAGACCTACGAGCAGTACTTC. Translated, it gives CASPKGLAGETYEQYF.

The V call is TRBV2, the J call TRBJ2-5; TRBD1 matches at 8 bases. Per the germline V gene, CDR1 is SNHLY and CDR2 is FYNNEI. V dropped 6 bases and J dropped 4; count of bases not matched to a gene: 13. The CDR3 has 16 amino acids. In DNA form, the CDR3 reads TGTGCCAGCAGCAATCTTAGGACAGGGTTCGGAGAGACCCAGTACTTC. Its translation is CASSNLRTGFGETQYF.

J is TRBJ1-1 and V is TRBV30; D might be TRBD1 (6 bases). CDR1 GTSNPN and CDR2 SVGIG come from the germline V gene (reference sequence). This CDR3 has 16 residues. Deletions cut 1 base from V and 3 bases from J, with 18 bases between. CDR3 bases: TGTGCCTGGAGTGAACGACCCCAGACAGGATACACTGAAGCTTTCTTT. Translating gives CAWSERPQTGYTEAFF. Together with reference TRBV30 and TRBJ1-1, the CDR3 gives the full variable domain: SQTIHQWPATLVQPVGSPLSLECTVEGTSNPNLYWYRQAAGRGLQLLFYSVGIGQISSEVPQNLSASRPQDRQFILSSKKLLLSDSGFYLCAWSERPQTGYTEAFFGQGTRLTVV.

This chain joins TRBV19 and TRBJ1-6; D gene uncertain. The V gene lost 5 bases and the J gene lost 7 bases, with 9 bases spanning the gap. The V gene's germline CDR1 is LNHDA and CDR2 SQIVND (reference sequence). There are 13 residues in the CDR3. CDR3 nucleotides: TGTGCCAGTAGTTGGCGGGAAAATTCACCCCTCCACTTT. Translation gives CASSWRENSPLHF.

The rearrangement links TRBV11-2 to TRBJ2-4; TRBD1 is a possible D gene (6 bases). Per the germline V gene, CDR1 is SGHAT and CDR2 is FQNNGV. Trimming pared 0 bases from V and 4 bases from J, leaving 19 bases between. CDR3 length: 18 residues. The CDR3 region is CASSLDPSAGQSKNIQYF. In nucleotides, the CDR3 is TGTGCCAGCAGCTTAGATCCCTCCGCAGGACAGTCTAAAAACATTCAGTACTTC.

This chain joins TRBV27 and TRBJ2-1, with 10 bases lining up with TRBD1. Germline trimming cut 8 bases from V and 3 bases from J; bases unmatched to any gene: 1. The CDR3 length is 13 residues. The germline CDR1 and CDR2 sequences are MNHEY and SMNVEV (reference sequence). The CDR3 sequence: CASGTGVYNEQFF. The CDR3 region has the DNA TGTGCCAGCGGGACAGGGGTCTACAATGAGCAGTTCTTC.

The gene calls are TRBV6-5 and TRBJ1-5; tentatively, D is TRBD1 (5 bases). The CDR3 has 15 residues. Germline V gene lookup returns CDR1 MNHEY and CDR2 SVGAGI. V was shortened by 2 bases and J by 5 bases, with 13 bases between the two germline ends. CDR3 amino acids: CASSYAGSGDQPQHF. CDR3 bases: TGTGCCAGCAGTTACGCAGGGTCCGGGGATCAGCCCCAGCATTTT.

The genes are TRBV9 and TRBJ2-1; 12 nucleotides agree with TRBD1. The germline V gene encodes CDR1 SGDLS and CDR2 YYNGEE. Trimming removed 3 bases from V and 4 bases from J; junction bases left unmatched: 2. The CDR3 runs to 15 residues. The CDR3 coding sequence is TGTGCCAGCAGCGAGGGACAGGGGGCTTACAATGAGCAGTTCTTC. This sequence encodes CASSEGQGAYNEQFF.

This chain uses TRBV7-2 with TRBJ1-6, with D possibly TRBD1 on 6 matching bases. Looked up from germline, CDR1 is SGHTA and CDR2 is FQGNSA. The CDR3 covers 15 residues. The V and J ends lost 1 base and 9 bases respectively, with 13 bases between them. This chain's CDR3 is CASSLGSRGVSPLHF. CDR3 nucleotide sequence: TGTGCCAGCAGCTTAGGTAGCAGGGGTGTTTCACCCCTCCACTTT.